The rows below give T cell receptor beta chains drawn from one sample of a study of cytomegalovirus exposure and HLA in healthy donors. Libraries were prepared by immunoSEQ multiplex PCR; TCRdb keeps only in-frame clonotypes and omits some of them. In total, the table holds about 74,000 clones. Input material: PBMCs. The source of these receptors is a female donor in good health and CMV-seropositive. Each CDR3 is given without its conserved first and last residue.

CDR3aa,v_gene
ASSIPGQYEAF,TRBV4-1
ASTLTSPGELF,TRBV2
ASSLDSGQRVLSQH,TRBV7-2
ASGPQGVKEQF,TRBV28
ASSSWPGGTTDTQY,TRBV5-5
ASSQVARTDTQY,TRBV4-1
ASSFMLAGPSEQF,TRBV28
ASSAPGTLMNTEAF,TRBV28
ASSWGQGAEAF,TRBV7-6
ATSRERASNSPLH,TRBV15
ASSLDPRTGDEQY,TRBV11-2
ASSLGGRGQGTQY,TRBV7-2
ASSPRPWASGSKEQF,TRBV5-8
ASSLISGGLLGTGELF,TRBV5-1
AWSVSISNGLEF,TRBV30
ASSFLWRRSTYNEQF,TRBV7-8
AWSVGTGRTEAF,TRBV30
ASSSRTAQGYT,TRBV28
AISVKGFYGYT,TRBV10-3
ASSGVTRVLGSTQY,TRBV27
ASTPGVGETQY,TRBV7-9
ASSFRPVGQGTVEQY,TRBV7-2
ASSRPGQAYEQY,TRBV4-1
ASSCRDREEQY,TRBV6-7
ASSPWAGTGELF,TRBV7-9
ASSFTPRQVNFKGGELF,TRBV7-9
ASSFRTGWNYGYT,TRBV5-8
ASSFLGRGDEAF,TRBV5-6
ASSDGTGEQY,TRBV19
ASSLGTGADTQY,TRBV7-8
ASSVDGVGRAYNEQF,TRBV9
AWTAEHAPVRQY,TRBV30
ASRYRGNSPLH,TRBV6-6
ASSENPWREQF,TRBV6-1
ASSSLLNTEAF,TRBV7-7
ASSQDREPAGELF,TRBV4-1
SGAYVSYEQY,TRBV29-1
SVVSGGSYEQY,TRBV29-1
ASSTRRTFSDGYT,TRBV7-2
ASSIDQLAENEQF,TRBV19
ASSVTSEPDNEQF,TRBV9
ASAPPRGSARDEQF,TRBV12-5
ASSVGTGGEKLF,TRBV9
SVPRGGGEF,TRBV29-1
ASSPSYGGETQY,TRBV7-2
ASSSFRVSADTQY,TRBV5-8
ASSQDRSFRGGYT,TRBV4-2
ASSLRGTSGGTHEQY,TRBV7-9
ASSSVVEAF,TRBV7-2
ASSPQGGDTEAF,TRBV7-3
ASSWRGLAGPYNEQF,TRBV5-1
ASSTQKRGYT,TRBV19
ASSPNGYYEQY,TRBV7-3
ASSQVPSADYEQY,TRBV4-1
ASTPGQGESYIQY,TRBV28
ASSVRGSSYEQY,TRBV6-6
ASSLSGNNQPQH,TRBV18
ASSIGEGYEQY,TRBV19
ASSTLYREDNEQF,TRBV13